One and the same sample provided the 9 T cell receptor beta chains below, sequenced in a study of cytomegalovirus exposure and HLA in healthy donors. Amplification used 60 Vbeta primers and 13 Jbeta primers. Clones were read by immunoSEQ multiplex PCR, and TCRdb kept only the in-frame ones, dropping some. The sample carries 150,000 or so clones, about 80% recorded once. Input material: PBMCs. The receptor source for this set is a woman in her thirties or forties in good health and CMV-seronegative.

J is TRBJ1-5 and V is TRBV5-8, with no clear D. V was shortened by 4 bases and J by 5 bases, with 10 bases between the two germline ends. Germline assignment: CDR1 SGHTS and CDR2 YDEGEE. There are 13 residues in the CDR3. The CDR3 loop is CASSATRDQPQHF. The CDR3 nucleotides are TGTGCCAGCAGCGCAACTAGGGATCAGCCCCAGCATTTT.

The J gene is TRBJ2-1, the V gene TRBV4-2; 8 nucleotides align to TRBD2. J gave up 10 bases and V 1 base, and 6 bases lay outside the gene matches. There are 14 residues in the CDR3. The germline V gene encodes CDR1 LGHNA and CDR2 YNFKEQ. The chain's CDR3 is CASSQGLASGEQFF. The CDR3 DNA reads as TGTGCCAGCAGCCAAGGACTAGCGTCAGGCGAGCAGTTCTTC.

Only one count was recorded for this clone. Here the CDR3 reads CASSFGLRQGTQGGKNEQFF. CDR3 nucleotide sequence: TGTGCCAGCAGCTTTGGGTTGAGACAGGGGACACAAGGGGGGAAGAATGAGCAGTTCTTC. The rearrangement links TRBV7-6 to TRBJ2-1; 8 bases match TRBD1. The V gene end was trimmed by 3 bases and the J gene end by 7 bases; junction bases not matched to a gene: 23. Looked up from germline, CDR1 is SGHVS and CDR2 is FNYEAQ. The CDR3 extends over 20 amino acids.

This chain joins TRBV13 and TRBJ2-1, with 11 bases lining up with TRBD2. J lost 8 bases, V lost 4 bases, and 7 bases had no gene match. The CDR3 totals 15 residues. Looked up from germline, CDR1 is PRHDT and CDR2 is FYEKMQ (reference sequence). The CDR3 region is CASSWIAGGSYEQFF. For the CDR3, the DNA is TGTGCCAGCAGCTGGATAGCGGGAGGGAGCTATGAGCAGTTCTTC. Full variable domain (outside the CDR3, taken from reference TRBV13 and TRBJ2-1): AAGVIQSPRHLIKEKRETATLKCYPIPRHDTVYWYQQGPGQDPQFLISFYEKMQSDKGSIPDRFSAQQFSDYHSELNMSSLELGDSALYFCASSWIAGGSYEQFFGPGTRLTVL.

This chain links TRBV30 with TRBJ1-1; 8 nucleotides line up with TRBD1. The CDR3 extends over 14 amino acids. Germline loops: CDR1 GTSNPN, CDR2 SVGIG (reference sequence). The V and J ends lost 5 bases and 5 bases, in that order; junction bases with no gene match: 10. DNA for the CDR3: TGTGCCTGGCGGGACAGGCCGATGGGGACTGAAGCTTTCTTT. It encodes CAWRDRPMGTEAFF.

The chain employs TRBV5-1 and TRBJ2-5, with 9 bases fitting TRBD1. This CDR3 spans 16 amino acids. V shed 0 bases and J 1 base; nucleotides not matched to a gene: 4. Germline V gene data show CDR1 as SGHRS and CDR2 as YFSETQ. As DNA, the CDR3 is TGCGCCAGCAGCTTGGACAGGGGGCCTTCCCAAGAGACCCAGTACTTC. Its translation: CASSLDRGPSQETQYF.

This rearrangement joins TRBV27 to TRBJ2-7, with 9 bases aligning to TRBD2. Trimming cost V 7 bases and J 8 bases; bases outside gene matches: 15. CDR3 size: 15 residues. Germline CDR1 and CDR2: MNHEY and SMNVEV (reference sequence). The DNA of the CDR3 is TGTGCCAGCAAGCCCCTCTTGGCGGGAGGGCCTAAGCAGTACTTC. It is translated as CASKPLLAGGPKQYF.

J is TRBJ2-3 and V is TRBV7-8; D not resolved. Deletions cut 3 bases from V and 2 bases from J, with 9 bases between. The CDR3 length is 14 residues. Germline CDR1 SGHVS, CDR2 FQNEAQ. CDR3 nucleotide sequence: TGTGCCAGCAGCTTGTTCCCAAACACAGATACGCAGTATTTT. Protein: CASSLFPNTDTQYF. Full variable domain (missing parts from reference TRBV7-8 and TRBJ2-3): GAGVSQSPRYKVAKRGQDVALRCDPISGHVSLFWYQQALGQGPEFLTYFQNEAQLDKSGLPSDRFFAERPEGSVSTLKIQRTQQEDSAVYLCASSLFPNTDTQYFGPGTRLTVL.

V gene TRBV30 combines with J gene TRBJ2-5; 8 bases fit TRBD1. CDR1 is GTSNPN and CDR2 is SVGIG in the germline V gene (reference sequence). The CDR3 has 14 residues. The ends lost 2 bases at V and 2 bases at J; junction bases unmatched: 4. The CDR3 here is CAWSHRGLQETQYF. DNA for the CDR3: TGTGCCTGGAGTCACAGGGGGTTGCAAGAGACCCAGTACTTC.